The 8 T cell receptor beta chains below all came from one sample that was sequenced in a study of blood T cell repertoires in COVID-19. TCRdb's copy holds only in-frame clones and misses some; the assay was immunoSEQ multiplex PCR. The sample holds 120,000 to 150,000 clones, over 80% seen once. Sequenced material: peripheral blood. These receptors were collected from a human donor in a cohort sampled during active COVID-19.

This CDR3 reads CASSHAVGGGTDTQYF. Here the CDR3 DNA reads TGTGCCAGTAGTCACGCAGTGGGTGGAGGCACAGATACGCAGTATTTT. This chain uses TRBV19 with TRBJ2-3; D is uncertain. The germline V gene encodes CDR1 LNHDA and CDR2 SQIVND (reference sequence). The CDR3 has 16 residues. Trimming cost V 5 bases and J 1 base, with 16 bases left between them. Filled out from reference TRBV19 and TRBJ2-3, the complete variable domain reads DGGITQSPKYLFRKEGQNVTLSCEQNLNHDAMYWYRQDPGQGLRLIYYSQIVNDFQKGDIAEGYSVSREKKESFPLTVTSAQKNPTAFYLCASSHAVGGGTDTQYFGPGTRLTVL.

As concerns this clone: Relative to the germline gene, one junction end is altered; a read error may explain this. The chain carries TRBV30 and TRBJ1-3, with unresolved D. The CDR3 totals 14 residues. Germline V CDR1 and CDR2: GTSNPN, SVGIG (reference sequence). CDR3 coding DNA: TGTGCCTCGAGTAGCGGGGTGGGAGGAAACACCATATATTTT. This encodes CASSSGVGGNTIYF.

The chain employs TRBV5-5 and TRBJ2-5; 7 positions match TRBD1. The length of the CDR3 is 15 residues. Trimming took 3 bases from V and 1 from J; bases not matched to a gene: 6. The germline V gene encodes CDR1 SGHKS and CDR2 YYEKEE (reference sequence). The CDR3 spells CASSWGSGGQETQYF. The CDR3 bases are TGTGCCAGCAGCTGGGGGTCAGGGGGCCAAGAGACCCAGTACTTC.

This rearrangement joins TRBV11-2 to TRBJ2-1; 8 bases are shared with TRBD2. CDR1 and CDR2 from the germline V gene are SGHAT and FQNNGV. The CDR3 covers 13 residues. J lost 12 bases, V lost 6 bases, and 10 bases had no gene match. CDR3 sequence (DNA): TGTGCCAGCAGACCCGGACTAGCATATTGGCAGTTCTTC. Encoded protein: CASRPGLAYWQFF. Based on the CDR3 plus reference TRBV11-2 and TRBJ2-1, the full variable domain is EAGVAQSPRYKIIEKRQSVAFWCNPISGHATLYWYQQILGQGPKLLIQFQNNGVVDDSQLPKDRFSAERLKGVDSTLKIQPAKLEDSAVYLCASRPGLAYWQFFGPGTRLTVL.

This CDR3 reads CASSSSGGWEKLFF. In nucleotides, the CDR3 is TGTGCCAGCAGCTCCAGTGGCGGGTGGGAAAAACTGTTTTTT. The gene calls are TRBV7-2 and TRBJ1-4, with D unclear. Trimming shortened V by 4 bases and J by 8 bases, and 14 bases separated the two germline ends. The CDR3 is 14 residues long. Germline assignment: CDR1 SGHTA and CDR2 FQGNSA.

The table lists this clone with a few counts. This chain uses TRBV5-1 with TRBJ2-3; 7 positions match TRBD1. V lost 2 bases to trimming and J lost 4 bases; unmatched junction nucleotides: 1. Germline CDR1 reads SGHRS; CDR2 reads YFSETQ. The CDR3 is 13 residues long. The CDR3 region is CASSFDRADTQYF. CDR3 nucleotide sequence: TGCGCCAGCAGCTTCGACAGGGCAGATACGCAGTATTTT.

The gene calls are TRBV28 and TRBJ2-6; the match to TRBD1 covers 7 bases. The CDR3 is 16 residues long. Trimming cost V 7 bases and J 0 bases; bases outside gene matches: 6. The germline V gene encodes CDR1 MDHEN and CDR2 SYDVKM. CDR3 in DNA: TGTGCCAGCAAGCGACAGGGACGCTCTGGGGCCAACGTCCTGACTTTC. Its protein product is CASKRQGRSGANVLTF.

The CDR3 protein is CASSVGSGQETQYF. CDR3 bases: TGTGCCAGCAGCGTAGGGAGCGGCCAAGAGACCCAGTACTTC. V usage is TRBV9 and J usage is TRBJ2-5, with D possibly TRBD2 on 5 matching bases. This CDR3 spans 14 amino acids. V shed 0 bases and J shed 1 base, with 7 bases lying between them. Germline CDR1 is SGDLS and CDR2 is YYNGEE. Full variable domain (missing parts from reference TRBV9 and TRBJ2-5): DSGVTQTPKHLITATGQRVTLRCSPRSGDLSVYWYQQSLDQGLQFLIQYYNGEERAKGNILERFSAQQFPDLHSELNLSSLELGDSALYFCASSVGSGQETQYFGPGTRLLVL.